The source of this TCR beta chain is a study of T cell responses to AZD1222 COVID-19 vaccine. Notes on this clone: Its target is unknown.

J lost 7 bases, V lost 4 bases, and 12 bases had no gene match. The CDR3 totals 16 residues. CDR1 is SNHLY and CDR2 is FYNNEI in the germline V gene. Study results and limitations: Repertoire samples came only from after the peak T cell response.

Here immunoSEQ multiplex PCR was the method, and the copy in TCRdb shows in-frame clones only, minus some. The table lists over 70,000 clones, around nine tenths of them singletons. The sequences come from peripheral blood, collected on day 0 of MenACWY control vaccination. This rearrangement joins TRBV2 to TRBJ1-5; 8 bases fit TRBD1. This TCR was sampled from an adult in good health. The CDR3 nucleotides read TGTGCCAGCAGTGTATACCAGGGGGCGCTAGGACAGCCCCAGCATTTT. It is translated as CASSVYQGALGQPQHF.